This T cell receptor beta chain was documented in a study of brain metastases from non-small cell lung cancer. The study, taken as a whole, reports: Paired brain metastases and primary tumors largely shared TCR repertoires. Brain metastases had lower T-cell infiltration than primary tumors. In 50% to 80% of brain metastases, T-cell clones were expanded compared with matched primary tumors.

The method was immunoSEQ multiplex PCR; TCRdb's version includes in-frame clones alone and lacks a portion of them. The table includes roughly 14,000 clones, approximately 83% detected once. As concerns this clone: Its matching antigen is unknown.

Germline lookup yields CDR1 MNHEY and CDR2 SMNVEV (reference sequence). V was pared by 6 bases and J by 2 bases, with 5 bases between. The CDR3 totals 12 residues. The specimen was primary lung tumor tissue. This TCR was recovered from a donor at least 40 years old with non-small cell lung cancer. The chain combines TRBV27 with TRBJ2-1; D gene unclear. In DNA form, the CDR3 reads TGTGCCAGCAGAACGGCCTACAATGAGCAGTTCTTC. Translation: CASRTAYNEQFF.